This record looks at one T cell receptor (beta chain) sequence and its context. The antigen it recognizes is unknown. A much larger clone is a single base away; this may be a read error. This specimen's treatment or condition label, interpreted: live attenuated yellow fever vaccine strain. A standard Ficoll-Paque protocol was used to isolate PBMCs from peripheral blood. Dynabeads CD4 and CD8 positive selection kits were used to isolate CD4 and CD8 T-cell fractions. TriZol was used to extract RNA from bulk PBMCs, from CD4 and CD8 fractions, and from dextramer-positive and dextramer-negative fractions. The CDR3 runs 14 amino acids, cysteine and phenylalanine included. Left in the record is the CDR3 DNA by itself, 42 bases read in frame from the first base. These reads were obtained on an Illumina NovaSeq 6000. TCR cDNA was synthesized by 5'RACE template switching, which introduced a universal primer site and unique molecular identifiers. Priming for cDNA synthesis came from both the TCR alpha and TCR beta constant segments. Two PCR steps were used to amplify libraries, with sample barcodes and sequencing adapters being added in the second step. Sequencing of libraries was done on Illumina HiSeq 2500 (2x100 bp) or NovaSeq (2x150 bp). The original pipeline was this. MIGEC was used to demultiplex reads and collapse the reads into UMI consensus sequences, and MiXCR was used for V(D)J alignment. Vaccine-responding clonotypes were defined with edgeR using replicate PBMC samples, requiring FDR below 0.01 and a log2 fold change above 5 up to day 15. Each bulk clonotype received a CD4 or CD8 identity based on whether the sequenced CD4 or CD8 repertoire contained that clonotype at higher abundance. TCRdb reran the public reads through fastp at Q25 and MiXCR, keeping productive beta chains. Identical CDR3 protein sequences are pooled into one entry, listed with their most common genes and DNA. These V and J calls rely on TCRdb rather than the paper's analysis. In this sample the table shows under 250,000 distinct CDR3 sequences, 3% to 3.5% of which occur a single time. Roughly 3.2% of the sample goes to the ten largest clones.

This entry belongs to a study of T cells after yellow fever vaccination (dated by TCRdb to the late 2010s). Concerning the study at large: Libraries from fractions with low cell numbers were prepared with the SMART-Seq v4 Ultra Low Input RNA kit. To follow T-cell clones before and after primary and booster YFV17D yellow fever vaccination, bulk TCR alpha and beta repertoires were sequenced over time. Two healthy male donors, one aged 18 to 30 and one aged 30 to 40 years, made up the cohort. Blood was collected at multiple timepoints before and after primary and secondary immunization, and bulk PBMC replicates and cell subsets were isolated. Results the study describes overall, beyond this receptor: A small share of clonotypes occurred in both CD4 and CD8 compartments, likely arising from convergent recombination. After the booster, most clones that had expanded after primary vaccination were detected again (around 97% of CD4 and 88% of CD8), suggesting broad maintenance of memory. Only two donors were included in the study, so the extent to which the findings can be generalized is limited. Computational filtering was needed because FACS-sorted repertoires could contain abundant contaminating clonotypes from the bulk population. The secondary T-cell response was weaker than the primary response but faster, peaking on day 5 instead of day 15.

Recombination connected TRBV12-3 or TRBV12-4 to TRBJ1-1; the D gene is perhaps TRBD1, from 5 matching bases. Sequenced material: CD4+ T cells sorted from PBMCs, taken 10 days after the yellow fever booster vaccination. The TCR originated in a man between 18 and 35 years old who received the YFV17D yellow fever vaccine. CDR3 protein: CASSLEQGGTKAFF. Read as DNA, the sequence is TGTGCCAGCAGTTTAGAGCAGGGTGGCACTAAAGCTTTCTTT.